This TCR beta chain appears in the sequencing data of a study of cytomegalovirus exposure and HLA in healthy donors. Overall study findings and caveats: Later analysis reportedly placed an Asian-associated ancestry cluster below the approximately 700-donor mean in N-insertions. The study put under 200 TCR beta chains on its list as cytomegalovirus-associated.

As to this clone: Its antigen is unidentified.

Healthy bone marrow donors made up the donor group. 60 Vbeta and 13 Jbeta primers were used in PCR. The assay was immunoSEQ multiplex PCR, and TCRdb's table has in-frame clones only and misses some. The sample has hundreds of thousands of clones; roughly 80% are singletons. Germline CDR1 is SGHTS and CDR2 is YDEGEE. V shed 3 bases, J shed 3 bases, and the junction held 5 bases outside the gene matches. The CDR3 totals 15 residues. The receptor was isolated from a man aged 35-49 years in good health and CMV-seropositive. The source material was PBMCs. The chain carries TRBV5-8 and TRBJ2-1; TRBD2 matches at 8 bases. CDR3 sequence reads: CASSWSGSVYNEQFF. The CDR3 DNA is TGTGCCAGCAGCTGGAGCGGGAGCGTCTACAATGAGCAGTTCTTC.